This T cell receptor (beta chain) was found in a study of T cells in Graves' hyperthyroidism and ophthalmopathy. Many counts were recorded for this clonotype. The antigen is undetermined. This CDR3 region has 14 residues. The germline V gene encodes CDR1 SGHTA and CDR2 FQGNSA. V shed 5 bases, J shed 3 bases, and the junction held 4 bases outside the gene matches. The cohort's ophthalmopathy patients, a group with duration under 3 months, had a Clinical Activity Score of at least 3 and a NOSPECS grade of at least 4. Criteria for exclusion of patients were uncontrolled infection, other autoimmune disease, pregnancy or lactation. Authors of the study amplified TCR beta CDR3 regions from RNA transcripts. HTBI primers drove first-round RT-PCR of the TCR CDR3. TCRdb recomputed calls from the multiplex PCR reads with MiXCR, one row per CDR3 protein. The table lists a few hundred thousand distinct CDR3 sequences, approximately 15% of them singletons.

General observations from the study: Classification by a 13 V-J model distinguished ophthalmopathy from stable hyperthyroidism.

V usage is TRBV7-2 and J usage is TRBJ1-2, with 9 bases matching TRBD1. Sequencing was carried out using blood. The receptor comes from a woman aged 30 to 39 with Graves' ophthalmopathy. The CDR3 sequence is CASSTTGGYYGYTF. The CDR3 DNA sequence: TGTGCCAGCAGCACCACAGGGGGCTACTATGGCTACACCTTC.